This T cell receptor beta chain was sequenced in a study of T cell changes during pregnancy in multiple sclerosis. Here immunoSEQ multiplex PCR was the method, and the copy in TCRdb shows in-frame clones only, minus some. The sample includes around 80,000 clones, around 92% seen only once; the top ten take roughly 2.5%. V shed 4 bases, J shed 3 bases, and the junction held 2 bases outside the gene matches. The CDR3 sequence is 15 residues long. Per the germline V gene, CDR1 is LNHDA and CDR2 is SQIVND (reference sequence). This chain joins TRBV19 and TRBJ2-1, with 11 positions matching TRBD1. Sequences were derived from peripheral blood, sampled before pregnancy. The sequence was collected from a female donor with multiple sclerosis, enrolled in a pregnancy study. CDR3 coding DNA: TGTGCCAGTAGTAGGGACAGGGGGGTCTACAATGAGCAGTTCTTC. It encodes CASSRDRGVYNEQFF.